This T cell receptor beta chain originates from a study of T cells in Graves' hyperthyroidism and ophthalmopathy. Overall study: At initial diagnosis, before any treatment had begun, peripheral blood was obtained.

V was pared by 1 base and J by 7 bases, with 11 bases between. From germline, CDR1 is SEHNR and CDR2 FQNEAQ (reference sequence). The CDR3 loop spans 13 amino acids. Disease duration was under 3 months in the ophthalmopathy patients, who also had a Clinical Activity Score of at least 3 and a NOSPECS grade of at least 4. Diagnoses used clinical symptoms, serum thyroxine and TRAb, thyroid ultrasound and orbital computed tomography. There were TCR beta CDR3 regions amplified from RNA transcripts. First-round RT-PCR of the TCR CDR3 relied on the HTBI primer set. TCRdb redid the calling of the multiplex PCR reads with MiXCR, one entry per CDR3 protein. The repertoire includes under 350,000 distinct CDR3 sequences, roughly 13% of them detected once, and about a third sits in the top ten. On this clonotype: Its antigen is not identified.

Regarding the study as a whole: The authors' 13 V-J model separated ophthalmopathy from stable hyperthyroidism.

V is TRBV7-9 and J is TRBJ2-7; D possibly corresponds to TRBD2 (6 bases). The sample comprised blood. The sequence was collected from a woman aged 40 to 50 with Graves' ophthalmopathy. The CDR3 region has the DNA TGTGCCAGCAGCTTAGAGACTGGGAGGGAGCAGTACTTC. Translation gives CASSLETGREQYF.